This is a list of T cell receptor beta chains from one sample in a study of blood T cell repertoires in COVID-19. Measured with immunoSEQ multiplex PCR; TCRdb has only the in-frame clones, and not every one. The sample carries about 80,000 clones, roughly 80% recorded once. The sample consisted of peripheral blood. These receptors were obtained from a woman between 65 and 79 years old with acute or convalescent COVID-19. Both conserved end residues are part of each CDR3. The D gene is left open where the match is weak. Size tells how often a clone was seen (once, few, many) or the class of an expanded clone, and some rows leave it out.

cdr3_length clone_size j_call v_call d_call cdr3_aa cdr3_nt
12 . TRBJ2-7 TRBV27 . CASPEWHYEQYF TGTGCCAGCCCGGAGTGGCACTACGAGCAGTACTTC
16 . TRBJ1-4 TRBV19 TRBD1 CASNRGGYRGQGKLFF TGTGCCAGTAACCGGGGAGGTTACAGGGGGCAGGGAAAACTGTTTTTT
14 . TRBJ2-7 TRBV7-3 . CASIELPPYYEQYF TGTGCCAGCATTGAGCTCCCCCCATACTACGAGCAGTACTTC
14 few TRBJ1-2 TRBV9 TRBD1 CASSVGGQGGSYTF TGTGCCAGCAGCGTAGGAGGACAGGGGGGGAGCTACACCTTC
17 few TRBJ2-1 TRBV24-1 TRBD1 CATSDPRDRGGENEQFF TGTGCCACCAGTGATCCCCGGGACAGGGGAGGGGAGAATGAGCAGTTCTTC
14 . TRBJ2-3 TRBV3-1/TRBV3-2 TRBD1 CASSPGQGPDTQYF TGTGCCAGCAGCCCCGGACAGGGACCAGATACGCAGTATTTT
17 . TRBJ2-5 TRBV5-5 TRBD2 CASSYSLAGGPQETQYF TGTGCCAGCAGCTATTCGCTAGCGGGAGGGCCCCAAGAGACCCAGTACTTC
15 . TRBJ2-5 TRBV4-1 . CASSQRQDKNETQYF TGCGCCAGCAGCCAGAGACAGGACAAGAATGAGACCCAGTACTTC
15 . TRBJ2-1 TRBV6-2/TRBV6-3 TRBD2 CASSSGLAGADEQFF TGTGCCAGCAGCTCGGGACTAGCGGGAGCGGATGAGCAGTTCTTC
15 . TRBJ2-1 TRBV27 TRBD2 CATLGTSGPSNEQFF TGTGCCACCCTCGGGACTAGCGGGCCAAGCAATGAGCAGTTCTTC
15 . TRBJ1-5 TRBV19 TRBD1 CASSTFGQGNQPQHF TGTGCCAGTAGTACTTTCGGACAGGGCAATCAGCCCCAGCATTTT
11 . TRBJ1-3 TRBV12-3/TRBV12-4 . CASTSGRTIYF TGTGCCAGCACTTCAGGAAGGACCATATATTTT
13 . TRBJ1-1 TRBV2 . CASSARGDTEAFF TGTGCCAGCAGTGCTAGGGGCGACACTGAAGCTTTCTTT
14 . TRBJ2-7 TRBV19 TRBD1 CASSTTGVPYEQYF TGTGCCAGTAGTACGACAGGGGTCCCCTACGAGCAGTACTTC
15 . TRBJ2-1 TRBV5-1 TRBD2 CASSFGLAGYNEQFF TGCGCCAGCAGCTTTGGACTAGCGGGATACAATGAGCAGTTCTTC
14 . TRBJ2-2 TRBV9 . CASSGGHYTGELFF TGTGCCAGCAGCGGGGGACACTACACCGGGGAGCTGTTTTTT
13 few TRBJ2-7 TRBV7-2 . CASSLALESVQYF TGTGCCAGCAGCTTAGCGCTAGAATCTGTGCAGTACTTC
15 . TRBJ2-7 TRBV5-1 . CASSLGSGRDGEQYF TGCGCCAGCAGCTTGGGTTCCGGGAGAGACGGCGAGCAGTACTTC
14 . TRBJ1-2 TRBV19 . CASTPREGSGGYTF TGTGCCAGTACCCCACGGGAGGGAAGCGGTGGCTACACCTTC
18 once TRBJ2-2 TRBV5-1 TRBD1 CASSLPPGQGGNTGELFF TGCGCCAGCAGCCTCCCACCGGGACAGGGTGGGAACACCGGGGAGCTGTTTTTT
16 . TRBJ1-3 TRBV6-6 TRBD1 CASSSYQGAAGNTIYF TGTGCCAGCAGTTCCTACCAGGGGGCAGCTGGAAACACCATATATTTT
19 . TRBJ1-3 TRBV7-8 . CASSLSMTVVVPEFRTIYF TGTGCCAGCAGCTTATCCATGACAGTAGTAGTTCCCGAATTTCGGACCATATATTTT
14 few TRBJ1-2 TRBV2 . CASSEQAQNYGYTF TGTGCCAGCAGTGAACAGGCCCAGAACTATGGCTACACCTTC
15 few TRBJ1-2 TRBV6-6 TRBD1 CASSLGQGADYGYTF TGTGCCAGCAGCCTCGGACAGGGGGCCGACTATGGCTACACCTTC
13 . TRBJ2-5 TRBV29-1 . CSCGRGGQETQYF TGCAGCTGTGGTAGGGGGGGCCAAGAGACCCAGTACTTC
15 . TRBJ1-5 TRBV30 . CAWSVGGDSNQPQHF TGTGCCTGGAGTGTTGGGGGGGATAGCAATCAGCCCCAGCATTTT
15 . TRBJ2-7 TRBV5-1 . CASSLAGGLFYEQYF TGCGCCAGCAGCTTGGCGGGGGGCCTGTTTTACGAGCAGTACTTC
15 . TRBJ2-2 TRBV7-9 . CASSLVFPETGELFF TGTGCCAGCAGCTTAGTTTTCCCCGAGACCGGGGAGCTGTTTTTT
13 . TRBJ2-5 TRBV6-1 . CASSEVRLETQYF TGTGCCAGCAGTGAAGTCCGTTTAGAGACCCAGTACTTC
15 . TRBJ2-5 TRBV7-2 TRBD2 CASSYRAGVGETQYF TGTGCCAGCAGCTACCGAGCGGGAGTTGGGGAGACCCAGTACTTC
16 . TRBJ1-4 TRBV7-8 . CASSSKNRAFNEKLFF TGTGCCAGCAGCTCAAAGAACAGGGCGTTTAATGAAAAACTGTTTTTT
14 . TRBJ2-7 TRBV6-5 . CASSSRTGDYEQYF TGTGCCAGCAGTTCTCGGACGGGAGATTACGAGCAGTACTTC
13 . TRBJ2-7 TRBV6-5 TRBD2 CASRLREGREQYF TGTGCCAGCAGGTTGCGGGAGGGCCGCGAGCAGTACTTC
13 few TRBJ1-1 TRBV11-3 . CASSQGQLTEAFF TGTGCCAGCAGCCAGGGGCAGCTGACTGAAGCTTTCTTT
16 once TRBJ2-1 TRBV2 . CASKGPGSETYNEQFF TGTGCCAGCAAAGGCCCCGGGTCAGAAACTTACAATGAGCAGTTCTTC
14 . TRBJ1-1 TRBV7-2 . CASSSEGENTEAFF TGTGCCAGCAGCTCGGAGGGAGAAAACACTGAAGCTTTCTTT
15 once TRBJ2-2 TRBV6-5 TRBD2 CASSPFGGTTGELFF TGTGCCAGCAGTCCTTTCGGGGGGACCACCGGGGAGCTGTTTTTT
12 . TRBJ2-1 TRBV19 . CASSIDRGEQFF TGTGCCAGTAGTATAGATCGAGGGGAGCAGTTCTTC
10 . TRBJ2-7 TRBV20-1 TRBD1 CSALDREQYF TGCAGTGCTCTGGACAGGGAGCAGTACTTC
15 . TRBJ2-1 TRBV19 TRBD2 CATSPGGGADNEQFF TGTGCCACCTCACCGGGGGGGGGAGCGGACAATGAGCAGTTCTTC
13 . TRBJ1-5 TRBV3-1/TRBV3-2 TRBD1 CASSSTGEQPQHF TGTGCCAGCAGCAGTACAGGGGAGCAGCCCCAGCATTTT
15 . TRBJ1-2 TRBV5-6 . CASSPAGSRGYGYTF TGTGCCAGCAGCCCCGCCGGGAGTCGGGGCTATGGCTACACCTTC
15 . TRBJ1-1 TRBV10-1 . CASSRDVSGAAEAFF TGCGCCAGCAGTCGAGACGTGTCAGGGGCCGCTGAAGCTTTCTTT
16 . TRBJ2-1 TRBV7-3 TRBD2 CASSPQAGARYNEQFF TGTGCCAGCAGCCCCCAAGCGGGAGCCAGGTACAATGAGCAGTTCTTC
17 . TRBJ1-5 TRBV28 . CASSLLVTGLSNQPQHF TGTGCCAGCAGTTTATTGGTTACAGGATTGAGCAATCAGCCCCAGCATTTT
19 . TRBJ2-3 TRBV5-1 TRBD1 CASSLFRTGGGPSTDTQYF TGCGCCAGCAGCTTGTTTCGGACAGGGGGGGGCCCTAGCACAGATACGCAGTATTTT
14 . TRBJ2-1 TRBV13 . CASSSSPSYNEQFF TGTGCCAGCAGCTCCTCCCCCTCCTACAATGAGCAGTTCTTC
15 . TRBJ2-1 TRBV7-3 TRBD1 CASSLDRATYNEQFF TGTGCCAGCAGCCTCGACAGGGCTACCTACAATGAGCAGTTCTTC
15 . TRBJ2-1 TRBV30 . CAWSVGSPSYNEQFF TGTGCCTGGAGTGTCGGGAGTCCGAGCTACAATGAGCAGTTCTTC
13 . TRBJ2-1 TRBV15 . CATSSYSLREQFF TGTGCCACCAGCAGCTACTCCCTGAGGGAGCAGTTCTTC
14 . TRBJ2-3 TRBV30 . CAWSLGSSTDTQYF TGTGCCTGGAGTCTCGGGTCCAGCACAGATACGCAGTATTTT
17 once TRBJ1-2 TRBV6-4 . CASSAEGQGSRGYGYTF TGTGCCAGCAGTGCCGAGGGGCAGGGGTCTCGGGGCTATGGCTACACCTTC
10 few TRBJ2-2 TRBV12-3/TRBV12-4 . CASEGGELFF TGTGCCAGCGAGGGCGGGGAGCTGTTTTTT
14 . TRBJ2-1 TRBV10-3 . CAISESGTPVGQFF TGTGCCATCAGTGAGTCTGGGACACCCGTTGGGCAGTTCTTC